Sequencing of this T cell receptor beta chain was carried out in a study of cytomegalovirus exposure and HLA in healthy donors. Details on this clone: Its antigen is undetermined.

Whole-study findings and limits: In a later analysis, at a false discovery rate of 0.05, 15,000 to 20,000 TCR beta sequences were associated with HLA alleles.

The V gene lost 7 bases and the J gene lost 0 bases, with 13 bases spanning the gap. The germline gives CDR1 MNHNY, CDR2 SVGAGI (reference sequence). The CDR3 spans 15 residues. Despite likely unrecorded immune exposures, the donors were nominally healthy at the time of sampling. Researchers ran the PCR with 60 Vbeta and 13 Jbeta primers. Sequenced by immunoSEQ multiplex PCR; TCRdb stores in-frame clones only, minus some. The sample gives approximately 220,000 clones, 75% to 80% of which show up once; less than 2% is in the top ten. The TCR was taken from a male donor in good health and CMV-seronegative. The source material was PBMCs. The gene calls are TRBV6-6 and TRBJ2-1; weak D call: TRBD2 (6 bases). CDR3 sequence: CASNVGGSSYNEQFF. DNA of the CDR3: TGTGCCAGCAACGTGGGGGGTAGCTCCTACAATGAGCAGTTCTTC.